This T cell receptor beta chain was identified in a study of post-analysis software for immune sequencing data. Study overall: Included among the disease courses, which were recorded for the cohort, were relapsing-remitting, secondary progressive and progressive-relapsing multiple sclerosis.

Unique molecular identifiers had been added to the TCR beta cDNA libraries. From roughly 1 to 10 million T cells, roughly 540,000 cDNA molecules were obtained. One entry per CDR3 protein results from TCRdb running MiXCR on the PCR reads. The sample includes approximately 770,000 distinct CDR3 sequences, about 43% of them seen just once. Study-level points and caveats: In patients, TRBV5-6, TRBV5-1 and TRBV20-1 belonged to four or five TRBV segments found more frequently than in controls.

With regard to this clonotype: The antigen remains unidentified.

The germline V gene encodes CDR1 DFQATT and CDR2 SNEGSKA (reference sequence). The CDR3 is 16 residues long. V lost 0 bases to trimming and J lost 7 bases, with 16 bases between them. The chain has TRBV20-1 and TRBJ1-6; no definite D call. Sequencing was done on a sample of blood. The sequence was collected from a girl between 10 and 17 years old with multiple sclerosis. The CDR3 here is CSARERMWVANSPLHF. The CDR3 nucleotides are TGCAGTGCTAGAGAACGCATGTGGGTGGCGAATTCACCCCTCCACTTT.